The 27 T cell receptor beta chains given below trace back to one sample, sequenced in a study of shared clonotypes between healthy human individuals. Measured with immunoSEQ multiplex PCR; TCRdb has only the in-frame clones, and not every one. Of millions of clones listed, around nine tenths are singletons. Sequenced: naive CD4+ T cells sorted from blood. Subset meaning: CD45RA+ positively selected. The receptors derive from a young man in good health.

The chain employs TRBV19 and TRBJ1-1; the D gene is possibly TRBD1 (5 bases). Germline V lookup: CDR1 LNHDA, CDR2 SQIVND (reference sequence). This CDR3 region has 17 residues. V lost 9 bases and J lost 3, with 26 bases in between. CDR3 residues: CASTFGRDRFTDTEAFF. As DNA, the CDR3 is TGTGCCAGCACGTTCGGCAGGGACCGGTTTACGGACACTGAAGCTTTCTTT.

This clone has just one count. This chain connects TRBV30 to TRBJ2-6, with 8 nucleotides matching TRBD1. The CDR3 runs 17 residues. Looked up from germline, CDR1 is GTSNPN and CDR2 is SVGIG (reference sequence). Unmatched junction bases numbered 8, after V lost 0 bases and J lost 4 bases. The CDR3 region has the DNA TGTGCCTGGAGTGTTGACAGGGGAGAAGGGGGGGCCAACGTCCTGACTTTC. It encodes CAWSVDRGEGGANVLTF.

The rearrangement uses TRBV11-2 and TRBJ2-7; a weak D match, TRBD1 (5 bases). The CDR3 is made up of 13 amino acids. V was clipped by 0 bases and J by 3 bases, with 6 bases between them. The germline V gene has CDR1 SGHAT and CDR2 FQNNGV. CDR3 protein: CASSLEGDYEQYF. DNA of the CDR3: TGTGCCAGCAGCTTAGAAGGGGACTACGAGCAGTACTTC.

The rearrangement joins TRBV30 to TRBJ2-1; D possibly corresponds to TRBD2 (6 bases). This CDR3 contains 12 residues. Germline lookup yields CDR1 GTSNPN and CDR2 SVGIG (reference sequence). The CDR3: CAGRRSYNEQFF. The CDR3 DNA reads as TGTGCGGGGAGGCGTAGCTACAATGAGCAGTTCTTC.

The chain joins TRBV18 to TRBJ2-3; maybe TRBD1 (6 bases). The CDR3 spans 16 residues. Trimming shortened V by 3 bases and J by 0 bases, and 13 bases separated the two germline ends. Germline V lookup: CDR1 KGHSH, CDR2 LQKENI. CDR3 sequence: CASSPGTPTSTDTQYF. Here the CDR3 DNA reads TGTGCCAGCTCACCCGGGACACCAACTAGCACAGATACGCAGTATTTT.

The V gene is TRBV25-1, the J gene TRBJ2-5, with no clear D. V was trimmed by 1 base and J by 2 bases, leaving 11 bases between them. This CDR3 is built from 15 residues. Per the germline V gene, CDR1 is MGHDK and CDR2 is SYGVNS. CDR3 in amino acids: CASSELGQKQETQYF. CDR3 coding DNA: TGTGCCAGCAGTGAATTAGGTCAGAAGCAAGAGACCCAGTACTTC.

The rearrangement links TRBV6-1 to TRBJ2-4, with TRBD2 as a possible D gene (5 bases). This CDR3 comprises 15 residues. The germline gives CDR1 MNHNS, CDR2 SASEGT. V was trimmed by 2 bases and J by 1 base, leaving 9 bases between them. CDR3 loop: CASSERTGAKNIQYF. The CDR3, as DNA: TGTGCCAGCAGTGAACGGACGGGGGCCAAAAACATTCAGTACTTC.

The gene calls are TRBV4-3 and TRBJ2-7; 9 nucleotides align to TRBD2. The germline V gene has CDR1 LGHNA and CDR2 YSLEER. Trimming removed 0 bases from V and 0 bases from J; junction bases left unmatched: 3. The CDR3 runs 16 residues. The CDR3 is CASSQDNSGSSYEQYF. CDR3 nucleotides: TGCGCCAGCAGCCAAGATAATAGCGGGAGCTCCTACGAGCAGTACTTC.

This clone appeared once. The chain uses TRBV28 and TRBJ2-7; D could derive from TRBD1 or TRBD2 (6 bases each). The CDR3 is made up of 15 amino acids. Germline V gene sequence: CDR1 MDHEN, CDR2 SYDVKM. With 6 bases removed from V and 6 bases from J, the gap between germline ends came to 21 bases. The CDR3 sequence: CASSPPGARGGEQYF. The CDR3 DNA reads TGTGCCAGCAGCCCCCCGGGGGCACGAGGTGGCGAGCAGTACTTC.

V gene TRBV4-1 combines with J gene TRBJ2-5; 11 positions match TRBD2. This CDR3 is built from 17 residues. J gave up 5 bases and V 1 base, and 9 bases lay outside the gene matches. Germline V lookup: CDR1 MGHRA, CDR2 YSYEKL. For the CDR3, the DNA is TGCGCCAGCAGCCAAGCCTTGACTAGCGGGACGGACGAGACCCAGTACTTC. This codes for CASSQALTSGTDETQYF.

The chain uses TRBV27 and TRBJ1-1, with D unclear. V was pared by 4 bases and J by 2 bases, with 8 bases between. The CDR3 runs to 13 residues. Germline lookup yields CDR1 MNHEY and CDR2 SMNVEV (reference sequence). The CDR3 coding sequence is TGTGCCAGCAGTTGGAGTAGCAACACTGAAGCTTTCTTT. It is translated as CASSWSSNTEAFF.

The chain uses TRBV4-1 and TRBJ1-3; no clear D gene. With 3 bases removed from V and 4 bases from J, the gap between germline ends came to 19 bases. The CDR3 runs 17 residues. The V gene's germline CDR1 is MGHRA and CDR2 YSYEKL. CDR3 coding DNA: TGCGCCAGCAGCCAGAACCCAACGGACTCAAGGGGAAACACCATATATTTT. Translating gives CASSQNPTDSRGNTIYF.

The genes are TRBV6-4 and TRBJ1-1; TRBD1 might be the D (6 bases). The CDR3 extends over 14 amino acids. The V gene lost 4 bases and the J gene lost 5 bases, with 14 bases spanning the gap. From germline, CDR1 is MRHNA and CDR2 SNTAGT. CDR3 nucleotide sequence: TGTGCCAGCAGTGCACAGGGAGGAGGGACTGAAGCTTTCTTT. Translating gives CASSAQGGGTEAFF.

The genes are TRBV10-3 and TRBJ2-6; a weak D match, TRBD1 (5 bases). The CDR3 sequence is 17 residues long. V lost 6 bases and J 0 bases, leaving 15 bases between the germline ends. Germline V CDR1 and CDR2: ENHRY, SYGVKD. The CDR3 reads CAIRAQGADSGANVLTF. DNA for the CDR3: TGTGCCATCAGGGCCCAGGGCGCCGACTCTGGGGCCAACGTCCTGACTTTC.

Notes on this clone: The same CDR3 arises from other DNA sequences in this sample as well. The V call is TRBV7-2, the J call TRBJ1-1, with TRBD1 as a possible D gene (5 bases). The V and J ends lost 2 bases and 0 bases respectively, with 7 bases between them. The CDR3 has 14 residues. Looked up from germline, CDR1 is SGHTA and CDR2 is FQGNSA. The chain's CDR3 is CASSLRGVNTEAFF. The CDR3 DNA sequence: TGTGCCAGCAGCTTACGGGGGGTGAACACTGAAGCTTTCTTT.

The chain links TRBV6-6 to TRBJ2-2, with TRBD2 matching 8 bases. Trimming at V came to 6 bases and at J to 6 bases, leaving 6 bases not matched to a gene. Germline assignment: CDR1 MNHNY and CDR2 SVGAGI (reference sequence). This CDR3 region has 14 residues. CDR3 protein: CASSKSGGAGELFF. CDR3 DNA sequence: TGTGCCAGCAGCAAGAGCGGGGGTGCCGGGGAGCTGTTTTTT.

CDR3 sequence: CASSWDRPGNTIYF. CDR3 nucleotides: TGTGCCAGCAGCTGGGACAGGCCTGGAAACACCATATATTTT. The chain joins TRBV7-2 to TRBJ1-3, with 8 nucleotides matching TRBD1. CDR1 and CDR2 (germline): SGHTA, FQGNSA. The CDR3 spans 14 residues. The J segment lost 2 bases and the V segment lost 4 bases, leaving 1 base of the junction unmatched. Complete variable domain (other parts from reference TRBV7-2 and TRBJ1-3): GAGVSQSPSNKVTEKGKDVELRCDPISGHTALYWYRQSLGQGLEFLIYFQGNSAPDKSGLPSDRFSAERTGGSVSTLTIQRTQQEDSAVYLCASSWDRPGNTIYFGEGSWLTVV.

V is TRBV19 and J is TRBJ1-5, with D perhaps TRBD1 (6 bases). CDR1 is LNHDA and CDR2 is SQIVND in the germline V gene (reference sequence). Trimming cost V 3 bases and J 3 bases, with 15 bases left between them. The CDR3 is made up of 16 amino acids. CDR3 loop: CASSISRGGYNQPQHF. DNA of the CDR3: TGTGCCAGTAGTATCTCTAGGGGGGGGTACAATCAGCCCCAGCATTTT.

This clone was seen a single time. V is TRBV18 and J is TRBJ1-5, with 9 positions matching TRBD1. This CDR3 is 16 amino acids long. Germline-derived CDR1 and CDR2 are KGHSH and LQKENI. Trimming cost V 5 bases and J 4 bases; bases outside gene matches: 9. The CDR3 coding sequence is TGTGCCAGCTCAACTTATGGGACAGGGATAAATCAGCCCCAGCATTTT. Its protein is CASSTYGTGINQPQHF.

This chain joins TRBV15 and TRBJ2-7; D tentatively reads TRBD1 or TRBD2 (5 bases each). Trimming took off 0 bases at V and 3 bases at J, with 12 bases between the two ends. The CDR3 is 15 residues long. Germline assignment: CDR1 LNHNV and CDR2 YYDKDF (reference sequence). CDR3 residues: CATSRDRDGYYEQYF. In DNA, the CDR3 is TGTGCCACCAGCAGAGACCGGGACGGATACTACGAGCAGTACTTC.

The J gene is TRBJ2-5, the V gene TRBV5-1; 9 bases fit TRBD1. Per germline, CDR1 SGHRS and CDR2 YFSETQ. This CDR3 is 16 amino acids long. The junction had 13 bases not matched to a gene; V was cut back by 5 bases and J by 5 bases. This chain's CDR3 is CASSPLATGGKETQYF. In nucleotides, the CDR3 is TGCGCCAGCAGTCCGCTTGCGACAGGGGGTAAGGAGACCCAGTACTTC.

The chain has TRBV6-6 and TRBJ1-5; D gene ambiguous. Germline V gene data show CDR1 as MNHNY and CDR2 as SVGAGI (reference sequence). The CDR3 has 16 amino acids. V lost 1 base, J lost 2 bases, and 12 bases lay in between. Written as DNA, the CDR3 is TGTGCCAGCAGTTACTGGAGGACCGCTCGCAATCAGCCCCAGCATTTT. Protein product: CASSYWRTARNQPQHF.

The chain carries TRBV29-1 and TRBJ2-7; D unclear. CDR3 size: 14 residues. From germline, CDR1 is SQVTM and CDR2 ANQGSEA. Trimming took 6 bases from V and 0 from J, leaving 15 bases between them. CDR3 nucleotides: TGCAGCGTAGTCAGGACGTCGGGCTCCTACGAGCAGTACTTC. Translated, it gives CSVVRTSGSYEQYF.

This clone was seen just once. The chain links TRBV7-8 to TRBJ1-5; D is ambiguous. CDR3 length: 15 residues. V was clipped by 4 bases and J by 5 bases, with 15 bases between them. Germline values: CDR1 SGHVS, CDR2 FQNEAQ. The CDR3 loop is CASSSLDKTHQPQHF. The CDR3 DNA sequence: TGTGCCAGCAGCTCGCTTGACAAGACCCATCAGCCCCAGCATTTT.

This rearrangement joins TRBV6-5 to TRBJ2-7; tentatively, D is TRBD1 (6 bases). Trimming stripped 0 bases from V and 2 bases from J, with 14 bases between. Germline CDR1 reads MNHEY; CDR2 reads SVGAGI. The CDR3 consists of 16 residues. The chain's CDR3 is CASSYSVSGQPYEQYF. The CDR3 DNA follows: TGTGCCAGCAGTTACTCGGTCTCTGGACAGCCCTACGAGCAGTACTTC.

The CDR3 DNA follows: TGTGCCAGCAGCGATTTCTTGGGACCCGGGGAGCTGTTTTTT. Protein product: CASSDFLGPGELFF. The gene calls are TRBV5-6 and TRBJ2-2; perhaps D is TRBD1 or TRBD2 (5 bases each). In germline, CDR1 is SGHDT, CDR2 YYEEEE. Trimming stripped 4 bases from V and 6 bases from J, with 13 bases between. The CDR3 totals 14 residues.

The chain uses TRBV28 and TRBJ1-1, with D possibly being TRBD1 (6 bases). V was clipped by 4 bases and J by 3 bases, with 18 bases between them. Germline CDR1 and CDR2: MDHEN and SYDVKM. The CDR3 is 16 amino acids. The chain's CDR3 is CASSSQAGRGDTEAFF. The DNA of the CDR3 is TGTGCCAGCAGTTCCCAAGCAGGGAGGGGGGACACTGAAGCTTTCTTT.